The 16 T cell receptor beta chains listed next were all sequenced from one sample in a study of blood T cell repertoires in COVID-19. Repertoires were generated with immunoSEQ multiplex PCR, while TCRdb's copy carries only in-frame clones and drops some. The sample holds approximately 91,000 clones, about 75% seen once. The sample consisted of peripheral blood. Receptors originate from an elderly woman with acute or convalescent COVID-19.

The V and J genes are TRBV7-8 and TRBJ2-7, with D perhaps TRBD2 (6 bases). CDR3 size: 14 residues. Trimming pared 2 bases from V and 2 bases from J, leaving 10 bases between. Germline CDR1 reads SGHVS; CDR2 reads FQNEAQ. CDR3 in amino acids: CASSLLARTYEQYF. CDR3 in DNA: TGTGCCAGCAGCTTACTAGCGAGAACCTACGAGCAGTACTTC.

This chain links TRBV4-3 with TRBJ2-2, with 7 bases matching TRBD2. Germline V CDR1 and CDR2: LGHNA, YSLEER. CDR3 length: 15 amino acids. V lost 0 bases and J lost 6; bases outside the gene matches: 4. The CDR3 bases are TGCGCCAGCAGCCAAGATTTGGGGGGGGCCGGGGAGCTGTTTTTT. It specifies CASSQDLGGAGELFF.

This clone is a singleton in its sample. V usage is TRBV3-1 (or the pseudogene TRBV3-2) and J usage is TRBJ1-5; D is ambiguous. CDR1 and CDR2 from the germline V gene are LGHDT and YNNKEL (reference sequence). V was clipped by 1 base and J by 5 bases, with 6 bases between them. There are 13 residues in the CDR3. The CDR3 DNA sequence: TGTGCCAGCAGCCAAGGTCCTGATCAGCCCCAGCATTTT. It specifies CASSQGPDQPQHF.

The chain links TRBV28 to TRBJ2-5; D may be TRBD1 (5 bases). The CDR3 covers 13 residues. Per germline, CDR1 MDHEN and CDR2 SYDVKM. V was cut by 6 bases and J by 0 bases, with 8 bases left in between. CDR3: CASSKGDQETQYF. The CDR3 coding sequence is TGTGCCAGCAGCAAAGGGGACCAAGAGACCCAGTACTTC.

This clone was observed a single time. V is TRBV24-1 and J is TRBJ2-3, with 9 bases aligning to TRBD1. The junction had 8 bases not matched to a gene; V was cut back by 0 bases and J by 2 bases. The length of the CDR3 is 18 residues. The germline gives CDR1 KGHDR, CDR2 SFDVKD. CDR3 DNA sequence: TGTGCCACCAGTGATTTGCCGAGTACAGGGGGCTCCACAGATACGCAGTATTTT. Translation: CATSDLPSTGGSTDTQYF.

The rearrangement joins TRBV9 to TRBJ2-7, with a possible D match to TRBD1 (6 bases). CDR3 length: 14 residues. Germline V gene lookup returns CDR1 SGDLS and CDR2 YYNGEE. V dropped 3 bases and J dropped 3 bases, with 13 bases sitting between them. CDR3 residues: CASSGSYRDYEQYF. CDR3 nucleotides: TGTGCCAGCAGCGGGTCATACAGGGACTACGAGCAGTACTTC.

This chain connects TRBV2 to TRBJ2-2, with 11 nucleotides matching TRBD1. J was trimmed by 0 bases and V by 4 bases; bases with no gene match: 1. Germline-derived CDR1 and CDR2 are SNHLY and FYNNEI. The CDR3 extends over 16 amino acids. The chain's CDR3 is CASSGTGGPNTGELFF. The DNA of the CDR3 is TGTGCCAGCAGTGGGACAGGGGGCCCGAACACCGGGGAGCTGTTTTTT.

This clone appeared a few times. This chain connects TRBV9 to TRBJ1-5; D is undetermined. V shed 2 bases and J shed 2 bases, with 11 bases lying between them. This CDR3 spans 15 amino acids. The germline gives CDR1 SGDLS, CDR2 YYNGEE. The CDR3: CASSVHPNGNQPQHF. The CDR3 region has the DNA TGTGCCAGCAGCGTTCATCCCAATGGCAATCAGCCCCAGCATTTT. The whole variable domain, remainder taken from reference TRBV9 and TRBJ1-5, is DSGVTQTPKHLITATGQRVTLRCSPRSGDLSVYWYQQSLDQGLQFLIQYYNGEERAKGNILERFSAQQFPDLHSELNLSSLELGDSALYFCASSVHPNGNQPQHFGDGTRLSIL.

This CDR3 is CSASGGGLYGYTF. In DNA, the CDR3 is TGCAGTGCTAGTGGTGGCGGGCTATATGGCTACACCTTC. V is TRBV20-1 and J is TRBJ1-2, with D uncertain. The germline gives CDR1 DFQATT, CDR2 SNEGSKA (reference sequence). The CDR3 sequence is 13 residues long. Trimming removed 3 bases at V and 5 bases at J, with 13 bases between.

The V call is TRBV7-9, the J call TRBJ1-3, with D possibly matching TRBD1 (5 bases). Looked up from germline, CDR1 is SEHNR and CDR2 is FQNEAQ (reference sequence). The CDR3 extends over 14 amino acids. The V end was cut by 5 bases, the J end by 4 bases, with 12 bases between. CDR3 DNA sequence: TGTGCCAGCAGCGCCGGGACTAGAGGAAACACCATATATTTT. As protein: CASSAGTRGNTIYF.

This clone was detected a few times. The V and J genes are TRBV7-9 and TRBJ1-2; 10 bases fit TRBD1. This CDR3 is built from 18 residues. V lost 5 bases and J lost 5; bases outside the gene matches: 17. CDR1 is SEHNR and CDR2 is FQNEAQ in the germline V gene (reference sequence). Here the CDR3 DNA reads TGTGCCAGCAGCCCGCCGGGTAGGACCGGGACAGGGGATTATGGCTACACCTTC. Encoded protein: CASSPPGRTGTGDYGYTF.

The chain uses TRBV6-6 and TRBJ1-5; D might be TRBD1 (5 bases). The V gene lost 6 bases and the J gene lost 6 bases, with 15 bases spanning the gap. The V gene's germline CDR1 is MNHNY and CDR2 SVGAGI (reference sequence). The CDR3 is made up of 14 amino acids. CDR3 loop: CASSSDSNGQPQHF. The CDR3 DNA sequence: TGTGCCAGCAGCTCAGACAGCAACGGTCAGCCCCAGCATTTT.

J is TRBJ2-1 and V is TRBV4-3; D gene unclear. Germline CDR1 reads LGHNA; CDR2 reads YSLEER. Trimming removed 1 base at V and 9 bases at J, with 13 bases between. CDR3 length equals 14 residues. CDR3 residues: CASSQGVGRREQFF. Here the CDR3 DNA reads TGCGCCAGCAGCCAAGGAGTAGGCAGGCGTGAGCAGTTCTTC.

V and J are TRBV6-5 and TRBJ2-3; 8 nucleotides align to TRBD2. V was pared by 2 bases and J by 4 bases, with 8 bases of the junction left unmatched. CDR3 size: 16 residues. Per germline, CDR1 MNHEY and CDR2 SVGAGI. The CDR3 DNA reads as TGTGCCAGCAGTTACCAGGCTAGCGGGTTTGCAGATACGCAGTATTTT. It is translated as CASSYQASGFADTQYF.

This chain joins TRBV6-2 or TRBV6-3 and TRBJ1-2, with D uncertain. Germline V gene data show CDR1 as MNHEY and CDR2 as SVGEGT. The V end was cut by 2 bases, the J end by 4 bases, with 8 bases between. The length of the CDR3 is 13 residues. DNA of the CDR3: TGTGCCAGCAGTTACATGTCAGTCTATGGCTACACCTTC. This encodes CASSYMSVYGYTF.

The gene calls are TRBV4-3 and TRBJ2-1; 12 nucleotides line up with TRBD2. The V gene's germline CDR1 is LGHNA and CDR2 YSLEER. V dropped 4 bases and J dropped 7; count of bases not matched to a gene: 14. The CDR3 runs 18 residues. In DNA form, the CDR3 reads TGCGCCAGCAGCCGCAGAGCCCTAGCGGGAGGGACTTCAAATGAGCAGTTCTTC. Amino acids: CASSRRALAGGTSNEQFF.